This is a list of T cell receptor beta chains from one sample in a study of cytomegalovirus exposure and HLA in healthy donors. Generated by immunoSEQ multiplex PCR, the TCRdb table keeps only in-frame clones and is missing some. The repertoire holds under 50,000 clones, with 66% as singletons. Sample: PBMCs. These TCRs come from a man aged 50 to 60 in good health and CMV-seropositive. Each CDR3 is given with its conserved first and last residue. Each record gives: D gene, V gene, J gene, clone size, CDR3 DNA, CDR3 protein. A D gene is named only where the DNA matches it firmly. Size is omitted from some rows. Given values are once, few, many or a class for expanded clones.

D gene: .
V gene: TRBV19
J gene: TRBJ1-5
clone size: .
CDR3 DNA: TGTGCCAGCGAAACCTTACAAGGGAGTCAGCCCCAGCATTTT
CDR3 protein: CASETLQGSQPQHF

D gene: .
V gene: TRBV7-2
J gene: TRBJ1-4
clone size: .
CDR3 DNA: TGTGCCAGCAGCTTGGGCAGCCCGGGACTTAATGAAAAACTGTTTTTT
CDR3 protein: CASSLGSPGLNEKLFF

D gene: TRBD1
V gene: TRBV18
J gene: TRBJ2-1
clone size: .
CDR3 DNA: TGTGCCAGCTCTCCGGGACAGACGCTCTACAATGAGCAGTTCTTC
CDR3 protein: CASSPGQTLYNEQFF

D gene: .
V gene: TRBV9
J gene: TRBJ1-6
clone size: few
CDR3 DNA: TGTGCCAGCAGCCCCCAGGAAAGCTCCTATAATTCACCCCTCCACTTT
CDR3 protein: CASSPQESSYNSPLHF

D gene: .
V gene: TRBV18
J gene: TRBJ2-5
clone size: .
CDR3 DNA: TGTGCCAGCTCACCCGACAGGAGTGGGGAGACCCAGTACTTC
CDR3 protein: CASSPDRSGETQYF

D gene: .
V gene: TRBV15
J gene: TRBJ2-3
clone size: .
CDR3 DNA: TGTGCCACCAGCCGGAGGTCCGACACAGATACGCAGTATTTT
CDR3 protein: CATSRRSDTDTQYF

D gene: .
V gene: TRBV2
J gene: TRBJ1-5
clone size: .
CDR3 DNA: TGTGCCAGCAGTGGGACAGCTGTCAATCAGCCCCAGCATTTT
CDR3 protein: CASSGTAVNQPQHF

D gene: TRBD2
V gene: TRBV2
J gene: TRBJ2-5
clone size: few
CDR3 DNA: TGTGCCAGCAGTGAAGCACCCGGGACTAGTCAGACCCAGTACTTC
CDR3 protein: CASSEAPGTSQTQYF

D gene: .
V gene: TRBV5-1
J gene: TRBJ1-1
clone size: .
CDR3 DNA: TGCGCCAGCAGCTGGGAGGGGTGGAGCACTGAAGCTTTCTTT
CDR3 protein: CASSWEGWSTEAFF

D gene: .
V gene: TRBV27
J gene: TRBJ1-5
clone size: .
CDR3 DNA: TGTGCCAGCAGTTTAGGAGGCGGCAGCGGTCAGCCCCAGCATTTT
CDR3 protein: CASSLGGGSGQPQHF

D gene: TRBD2
V gene: TRBV4-2
J gene: TRBJ2-5
clone size: few
CDR3 DNA: TGTGCCAGCAGCCGACTAGCGGGGGAAGAGACCCAGTACTTC
CDR3 protein: CASSRLAGEETQYF

D gene: .
V gene: TRBV30
J gene: TRBJ1-2
clone size: .
CDR3 DNA: TGTGCCTGGACCCTCGAGATCGAAGTCTATGGCTACACCTTC
CDR3 protein: CAWTLEIEVYGYTF

D gene: .
V gene: TRBV7-6
J gene: TRBJ1-1
clone size: few
CDR3 DNA: TGTGCCAGCAGCTTGGGCCTACGGAACACTGAAGCTTTCTTT
CDR3 protein: CASSLGLRNTEAFF

D gene: TRBD1
V gene: TRBV5-6
J gene: TRBJ1-2
clone size: .
CDR3 DNA: TGTGCCAGCGGTTTATCAGGGGGCTCAATTGGCTACACCTTC
CDR3 protein: CASGLSGGSIGYTF

D gene: .
V gene: TRBV29-1
J gene: TRBJ2-7
clone size: once
CDR3 DNA: TGCAGCGTAAGGGCGTTGGGGGGAGGTGAGCAGTACTTC
CDR3 protein: CSVRALGGGEQYF

D gene: TRBD2
V gene: TRBV19
J gene: TRBJ2-1
clone size: few
CDR3 DNA: TGTGCCAGTAGTATAGTTGCGGGGGGGCCCCCTTCCAATGAGCAGTTCTTC
CDR3 protein: CASSIVAGGPPSNEQFF

D gene: .
V gene: TRBV2
J gene: TRBJ1-5
clone size: .
CDR3 DNA: TGTGCCAGCAGTGATTGGGCCCAGGATCAGCCCCAGCATTTT
CDR3 protein: CASSDWAQDQPQHF

D gene: .
V gene: TRBV10-3
J gene: TRBJ1-2
clone size: .
CDR3 DNA: TGTGCCATCAGCGAGAGTGAGGGAGACTATGGCTACACCTTC
CDR3 protein: CAISESEGDYGYTF

D gene: TRBD1
V gene: TRBV11-2
J gene: TRBJ2-5
clone size: .
CDR3 DNA: TGTGCCAGCAGCCAACCGGGACAGGGACAAGAGACCCAGTACTTC
CDR3 protein: CASSQPGQGQETQYF

D gene: TRBD1
V gene: TRBV7-2
J gene: TRBJ1-5
clone size: .
CDR3 DNA: TGTGCCAGCAGCTCCAGACAGGGGGCTATCAATCAGCCCCAGCATTTT
CDR3 protein: CASSSRQGAINQPQHF

D gene: TRBD1
V gene: TRBV6-4
J gene: TRBJ2-7
clone size: .
CDR3 DNA: TGTGCCAGCAGTGAACGCCGGGGACAGGCAGGCTACGAGCAGTACTTC
CDR3 protein: CASSERRGQAGYEQYF

D gene: .
V gene: TRBV5-1
J gene: TRBJ1-1
clone size: .
CDR3 DNA: TGCGCCAGCGGCGCAGTTAGGGGGAACACTGAAGCTTTCTTT
CDR3 protein: CASGAVRGNTEAFF

D gene: TRBD1
V gene: TRBV6-4
J gene: TRBJ2-3
clone size: .
CDR3 DNA: TGTGCCAGCAGCCCCGTGCAGGGGGAGACAGATACGCAGTATTTT
CDR3 protein: CASSPVQGETDTQYF

D gene: .
V gene: TRBV18
J gene: TRBJ1-5
clone size: .
CDR3 DNA: TGTGCCAGCTCACCCGGGGGGGGCAATCAGCCCCAGCATTTT
CDR3 protein: CASSPGGGNQPQHF

D gene: .
V gene: TRBV23-1
J gene: TRBJ1-5
clone size: .
CDR3 DNA: TGCGCCAGACCGTCTGACAAGTCGTTCAATCAGCCCCAGCATTTT
CDR3 protein: CARPSDKSFNQPQHF

D gene: TRBD1
V gene: TRBV7-8
J gene: TRBJ1-3
clone size: .
CDR3 DNA: TGTGCCAGCAGCTTAGAGGGACAGGCCCTCTCTGGAAACACCATATATTTT
CDR3 protein: CASSLEGQALSGNTIYF